One and the same sample provided the 26 T cell receptor beta chains below, sequenced in a study of technical replicates of blood from a handful of donors. The data were produced by immunoSEQ multiplex PCR, yet TCRdb's version contains in-frame clones alone and is incomplete. Here the sample spans approximately 89,000 clones, about 94% being singletons. The material sequenced was T cells isolated from PBMCs. These receptors were taken from a human donor in good health.

This sequence joins TRBV14 and TRBJ2-1, with 10 positions matching TRBD2. This CDR3 has 14 amino acids. Germline loops: CDR1 SGHDN, CDR2 FVKESK. Trimming at V came to 3 bases and at J to 6 bases, leaving 2 bases not matched to a gene. This chain's CDR3 is CASSHSGGSNEQFF. CDR3 coding DNA: TGTGCCAGCAGCCATAGCGGGGGGAGCAATGAGCAGTTCTTC.

The chain couples TRBV5-5 to TRBJ2-7; 7 nucleotides match TRBD1. Trimming cost V 1 base and J 2 bases; bases outside gene matches: 6. CDR3 length equals 15 residues. Germline V gene sequence: CDR1 SGHKS, CDR2 YYEKEE (reference sequence). CDR3: CASSLFPQGAYEQYF. The CDR3 bases are TGTGCCAGCAGCTTGTTCCCCCAGGGGGCCTACGAGCAGTACTTC.

The gene calls are TRBV6-1 and TRBJ2-7; 10 positions agree with TRBD2. CDR1 MNHNS and CDR2 SASEGT come from the germline V gene. V shed 8 bases and J 2 bases; nucleotides not matched to a gene: 9. The CDR3 contains 15 residues. CDR3 coding DNA: TGTGCCAGCGAGCCTCTAGCGGGAGACCCCTACGAGCAGTACTTC. This gives the protein CASEPLAGDPYEQYF.

V is TRBV18 and J is TRBJ2-7, with D possibly TRBD2 on 5 matching bases. Germline CDR1 is KGHSH and CDR2 is LQKENI. V gave up 2 bases and J gave up 3 bases, with 11 bases separating them. This CDR3 has 14 amino acids. This CDR3 reads CASSPAWGVYEQYF. The DNA for the CDR3 is TGTGCCAGCTCACCAGCTTGGGGAGTCTACGAGCAGTACTTC.

CDR3 bases: TGTGCCAGCAGCACCACCCTAGGCGGGAGCTCCTACGAGCAGTACTTC. It is translated as CASSTTLGGSSYEQYF. The V and J genes are TRBV7-6 and TRBJ2-7; 7 bases are a match to TRBD2. J gave up 0 bases and V 5 bases, and 10 bases lay outside the gene matches. CDR1 and CDR2 (germline): SGHVS, FNYEAQ. CDR3 size: 16 residues. The full variable domain, in which reference TRBV7-6 and TRBJ2-7 provide the parts outside the CDR3, is GAGVSQSPRYKVTKRGQDVALRCDPISGHVSLYWYRQALGQGPEFLTYFNYEAQQDKSGLPNDRFSAERPEGSISTLTIQRTEQRDSAMYRCASSTTLGGSSYEQYFGPGTRLTVT.

The gene calls are TRBV27 and TRBJ2-3; D perhaps matches TRBD2 (6 bases). Between the trimmed V and J ends, which lost 2 bases and 3 bases, there was a span of 12 bases. The CDR3 is made up of 15 amino acids. Looked up from germline, CDR1 is MNHEY and CDR2 is SMNVEV (reference sequence). CDR3 residues: CASSLLGGTTDTQYF. In DNA form, the CDR3 reads TGTGCCAGCAGTTTACTCGGCGGGACTACAGATACGCAGTATTTT.

The chain carries TRBV27 and TRBJ1-1; TRBD1 is a possible D gene (5 bases). V was cut by 2 bases and J by 3 bases, with 7 bases left in between. In germline, CDR1 is MNHEY, CDR2 SMNVEV (reference sequence). CDR3 size: 13 residues. The CDR3 reads CASSLVGDTEAFF. DNA for the CDR3: TGTGCCAGCAGTTTAGTAGGGGACACTGAAGCTTTCTTT.

The chain joins TRBV6-5 to TRBJ2-7, with D hard to call. The V end was cut by 4 bases, the J end by 2 bases, with 12 bases between. The germline V gene encodes CDR1 MNHEY and CDR2 SVGAGI. The CDR3 consists of 14 residues. The CDR3 loop is CASSSSPSTYEQYF. CDR3 nucleotides: TGTGCCAGCAGTTCATCCCCCAGTACCTACGAGCAGTACTTC.

The chain has TRBV19 and TRBJ2-3; 11 bases map to TRBD2. From germline, CDR1 is LNHDA and CDR2 SQIVND (reference sequence). This CDR3 has 17 residues. Trimming took 5 bases from V and 2 from J; bases not matched to a gene: 9. The CDR3 coding sequence is TGTGCCAGTAGTCGCTTGGGACTAGCGGCATTCACAGATACGCAGTATTTT. It codes for CASSRLGLAAFTDTQYF. The entire variable domain, with the rest obtained from reference TRBV19 and TRBJ2-3, is as follows: DGGITQSPKYLFRKEGQNVTLSCEQNLNHDAMYWYRQDPGQGLRLIYYSQIVNDFQKGDIAEGYSVSREKKESFPLTVTSAQKNPTAFYLCASSRLGLAAFTDTQYFGPGTRLTVL.

The rearrangement joins TRBV20-1 to TRBJ2-1; the match to TRBD2 covers 12 bases. V shed 3 bases and J 15 bases; nucleotides not matched to a gene: 3. Per germline, CDR1 DFQATT and CDR2 SNEGSKA (reference sequence). This CDR3 has 11 amino acids. As DNA, the CDR3 is TGCAGTGCTAGTACTAGCGGGGGGAGGTTCTTC. It yields the protein CSASTSGGRFF.

The chain joins TRBV5-1 to TRBJ1-4; no clear D. V was pared by 0 bases and J by 5 bases, with 8 bases between. Germline V gives CDR1 SGHRS, CDR2 YFSETQ. CDR3 length equals 14 residues. CDR3 residues: CASSLDSGNEKLFF. The CDR3 nucleotides read TGCGCCAGCAGCTTGGACAGCGGGAATGAAAAACTGTTTTTT.

This sequence joins TRBV27 and TRBJ2-7; TRBD1 aligns across 8 bases. The CDR3 extends over 14 amino acids. The ends lost 6 bases at V and 3 bases at J; junction bases unmatched: 7. Germline lookup yields CDR1 MNHEY and CDR2 SMNVEV (reference sequence). The CDR3 region has the DNA TGTGCCAGCAGACGACAGGGGACCGTCTACGAGCAGTACTTC. The encoded protein is CASRRQGTVYEQYF.

J is TRBJ2-7 and V is TRBV11-2, with D possibly matching TRBD2 (6 bases). V lost 8 bases and J lost 3, with 14 bases in between. There are 13 residues in the CDR3. CDR1 SGHAT and CDR2 FQNNGV come from the germline V gene. The CDR3 region has the DNA TGTGCCAGCCGCGGGACTCAAAACTACGAGCAGTACTTC. Protein: CASRGTQNYEQYF. Together with reference TRBV11-2 and TRBJ2-7, the CDR3 gives the full variable domain: EAGVAQSPRYKIIEKRQSVAFWCNPISGHATLYWYQQILGQGPKLLIQFQNNGVVDDSQLPKDRFSAERLKGVDSTLKIQPAKLEDSAVYLCASRGTQNYEQYFGPGTRLTVT.

The J gene is TRBJ1-1, the V gene TRBV15; D is uncertain. The CDR3 runs to 14 residues. V dropped 0 bases and J dropped 1 base, with 6 bases sitting between them. Germline loops: CDR1 LNHNV, CDR2 YYDKDF (reference sequence). CDR3 in DNA: TGTGCCACCAGCAGAGAAATCAGGAACACTGAAGCTTTCTTT. Residues: CATSREIRNTEAFF.

The chain carries TRBV15 and TRBJ2-5, with 14 nucleotides matching TRBD2. Germline CDR1 and CDR2: LNHNV and YYDKDF (reference sequence). J was trimmed by 5 bases and V by 0 bases; bases with no gene match: 5. The CDR3 loop spans 17 amino acids. The CDR3 DNA reads TGTGCCACCAGCAGAGATCAGGGACTAGCGGGAGCCGAGACCCAGTACTTC. The encoded protein is CATSRDQGLAGAETQYF.

The rearrangement uses TRBV2 and TRBJ2-3, with D perhaps TRBD1 (5 bases). Germline V gene data show CDR1 as SNHLY and CDR2 as FYNNEI. CDR3 size: 14 residues. V was shortened by 9 bases and J by 1 base, with 14 bases between the two germline ends. The DNA of the CDR3 is TGTGCCAGTCCCGAAGGGGTGGGCACAGATACGCAGTATTTT. Residues: CASPEGVGTDTQYF.

CDR3 loop: CASSLDYDFRYNEQFF. Written as DNA, the CDR3 is TGCGCCAGCAGCTTGGACTATGACTTCCGCTACAATGAGCAGTTCTTC. V usage is TRBV5-1 and J usage is TRBJ2-1, with D unclear. V was pared by 0 bases and J by 3 bases, with 13 bases between. The CDR3 covers 16 residues. Looked up from germline, CDR1 is SGHRS and CDR2 is YFSETQ. The full variable domain, its missing parts supplied by reference TRBV5-1 and TRBJ2-1, is KAGVTQTPRYLIKTRGQQVTLSCSPISGHRSVSWYQQTPGQGLQFLFEYFSETQRNKGNFPGRFSGRQFSNSRSEMNVSTLELGDSALYLCASSLDYDFRYNEQFFGPGTRLTVL.

This CDR3 reads CASTGQEETQYF. CDR3 DNA sequence: TGTGCCAGCACTGGACAGGAGGAGACCCAGTACTTC. This chain links TRBV28 with TRBJ2-5; TRBD1 aligns across 7 bases. Germline V CDR1 and CDR2: MDHEN, SYDVKM. The CDR3 consists of 12 residues. Unmatched junction bases numbered 4, after V lost 7 bases and J lost 5 bases.

The chain uses TRBV6-1 and TRBJ2-7, with 7 nucleotides matching TRBD1. The CDR3 loop spans 12 amino acids. Germline V gene data show CDR1 as MNHNS and CDR2 as SASEGT. V lost 7 bases, J lost 4 bases, and 4 bases stayed unmatched. The CDR3 is CASTGDSYEQYF. The CDR3, as DNA: TGTGCCAGCACTGGGGACAGTTACGAGCAGTACTTC.

The rearrangement joins TRBV4-2 to TRBJ2-1; no clear D. The CDR3 is 14 residues long. Trimming stripped 0 bases from V and 8 bases from J, with 11 bases between. Per the germline V gene, CDR1 is LGHNA and CDR2 is YNFKEQ. For the CDR3, the DNA is TGTGCCAGCAGCCAAGACACCAGGTGGGATGAGCAGTTCTTC. Its translation: CASSQDTRWDEQFF.

The rearrangement links TRBV14 to TRBJ2-5; D gene unclear. V shed 3 bases and J shed 5 bases, with 13 bases lying between them. CDR1 and CDR2 from the germline V gene are SGHDN and FVKESK. The CDR3 contains 14 residues. The CDR3 reads CASSQIIDWETQYF. For the CDR3, the DNA is TGTGCCAGCAGCCAGATTATAGACTGGGAGACCCAGTACTTC. The entire variable domain, with the rest obtained from reference TRBV14 and TRBJ2-5, is as follows: EAGVTQFPSHSVIEKGQTVTLRCDPISGHDNLYWYRRVMGKEIKFLLHFVKESKQDESGMPNNRFLAERTGGTYSTLKVQPAELEDSGVYFCASSQIIDWETQYFGPGTRLLVL.

The chain links TRBV9 to TRBJ1-1; D perhaps matches TRBD1 (6 bases). From germline, CDR1 is SGDLS and CDR2 YYNGEE. The CDR3 runs to 15 residues. Trimming stripped 0 bases from V and 5 bases from J, with 14 bases between. The CDR3 loop reads CASSVAGGGWTEAFF. CDR3 bases: TGTGCCAGCAGCGTAGCTGGGGGGGGCTGGACTGAAGCTTTCTTT.

In its sample, this clone was seen once. This chain joins TRBV2 and TRBJ1-2; TRBD1 matches at 7 bases. The V gene end was trimmed by 8 bases and the J gene end by 3 bases; junction bases not matched to a gene: 15. Germline V CDR1 and CDR2: SNHLY, FYNNEI. The CDR3 contains 16 residues. The CDR3 nucleotides are TGTGCCAGCGGAAACAGGGGTACGGTAGTCGACTATGGCTACACCTTC. Amino acid sequence: CASGNRGTVVDYGYTF.

The chain links TRBV11-2 to TRBJ2-7; 8 positions agree with TRBD1. The junction had 3 bases not matched to a gene; V was cut back by 5 bases and J by 0 bases. CDR1 and CDR2 (germline): SGHAT, FQNNGV. The CDR3 has 14 amino acids. The CDR3 is CASSPGTGSYEQYF. CDR3 nucleotide sequence: TGTGCCAGCAGCCCCGGGACAGGCTCCTACGAGCAGTACTTC.

This chain uses TRBV25-1 with TRBJ1-1; TRBD1 might be the D (6 bases). Trimming stripped 2 bases from V and 10 bases from J, with 11 bases between. The CDR3 is 12 residues long. Germline V CDR1 and CDR2: MGHDK, SYGVNS. The CDR3 here is CASSEGTLGAFF. CDR3 bases: TGTGCCAGCAGTGAAGGGACATTGGGAGCTTTCTTT.

J is TRBJ2-1 and V is TRBV5-5, with D possibly matching TRBD1 (6 bases). Trimming took 2 bases from V and 4 from J, leaving 7 bases between them. Germline CDR1 SGHKS, CDR2 YYEKEE (reference sequence). This CDR3 region has 13 residues. CDR3 nucleotide sequence: TGTGCCAGCAGCTTAGACAGGTACAATGAGCAGTTCTTC. It encodes CASSLDRYNEQFF.